This note documents a single TCR beta chain sequence. In germline, CDR1 is SGHRS, CDR2 YFSETQ. This CDR3 has 16 residues. V was shortened by 4 bases and J by 7 bases, with 23 bases between the two germline ends. Clones were sequenced by immunoSEQ multiplex PCR, and TCRdb holds only the in-frame ones, with some missing. The table records roughly 50,000 clones, around 83% of them present only once. The data were taken from a study of radiotherapy plus CTLA-4 blockade in lung cancer. V usage is TRBV5-1 and J usage is TRBJ1-2; TRBD1 is a possible D gene (6 bases). This TCR was recovered from a human donor with non-small cell lung cancer who had stable disease on radiotherapy plus ipilimumab. The sample in question was peripheral blood, obtained from a patient treated with radiotherapy plus ipilimumab. The DNA of the CDR3 is TGCGCCAGCAGCCTCGGGACACCGCCCGATCGAGTTGGCTACACCTTC. It is translated as CASSLGTPPDRVGYTF.